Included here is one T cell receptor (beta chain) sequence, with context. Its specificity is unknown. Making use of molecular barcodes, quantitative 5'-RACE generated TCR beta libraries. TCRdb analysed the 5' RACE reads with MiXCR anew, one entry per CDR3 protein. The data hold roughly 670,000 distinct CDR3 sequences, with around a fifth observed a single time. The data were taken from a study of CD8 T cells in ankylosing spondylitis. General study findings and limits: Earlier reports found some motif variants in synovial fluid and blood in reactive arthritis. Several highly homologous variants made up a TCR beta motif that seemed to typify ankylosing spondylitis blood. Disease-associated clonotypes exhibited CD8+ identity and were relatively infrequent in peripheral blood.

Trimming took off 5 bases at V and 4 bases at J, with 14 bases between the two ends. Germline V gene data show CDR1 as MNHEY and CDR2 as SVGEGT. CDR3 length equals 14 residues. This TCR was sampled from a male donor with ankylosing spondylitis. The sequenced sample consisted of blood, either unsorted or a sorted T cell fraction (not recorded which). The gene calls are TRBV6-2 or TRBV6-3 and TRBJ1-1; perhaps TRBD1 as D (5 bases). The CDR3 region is CASSAHRKGTEAFF. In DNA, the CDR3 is TGTGCCAGCAGTGCCCACAGGAAGGGCACTGAAGCTTTCTTT.